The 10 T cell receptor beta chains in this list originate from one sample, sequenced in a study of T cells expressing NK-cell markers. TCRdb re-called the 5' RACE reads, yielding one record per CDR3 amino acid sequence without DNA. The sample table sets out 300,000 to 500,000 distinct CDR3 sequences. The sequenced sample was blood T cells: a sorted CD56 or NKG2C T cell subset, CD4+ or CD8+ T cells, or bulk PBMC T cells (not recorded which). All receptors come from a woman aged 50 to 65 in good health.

The CDR3 loop reads CASSLLNYEQYF. V gene TRBV7-9 combines with J gene TRBJ2-7. Germline assignment: CDR1 SEHNR and CDR2 FQNEAQ (reference sequence). The CDR3 covers 12 residues.

CDR3: CASSSSDSPLHF. The V call is TRBV9, the J call TRBJ1-6. This CDR3 is built from 12 residues. Germline V CDR1 and CDR2: SGDLS, YYNGEE.

CDR3 loop: CASSLGLAGASAGELFF. The genes are TRBV5-1 and TRBJ2-2; TCRdb calls TRBD2, which cannot be checked without DNA. Germline CDR1 is SGHRS and CDR2 is YFSETQ. This CDR3 has 17 residues.

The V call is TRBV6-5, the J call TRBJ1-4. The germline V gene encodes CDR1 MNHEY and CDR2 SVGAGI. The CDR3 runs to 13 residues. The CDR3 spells CASSYRINEKLFF.

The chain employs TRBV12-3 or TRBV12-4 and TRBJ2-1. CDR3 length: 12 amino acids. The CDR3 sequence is CASSLGPGNRFF.

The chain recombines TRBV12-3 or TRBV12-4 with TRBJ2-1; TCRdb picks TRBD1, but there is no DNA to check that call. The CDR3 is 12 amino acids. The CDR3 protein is CASSLVTGEQFF.

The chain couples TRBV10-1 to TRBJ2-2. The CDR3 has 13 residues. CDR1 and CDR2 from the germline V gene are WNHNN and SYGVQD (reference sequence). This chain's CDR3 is CASRETWSGELFF.

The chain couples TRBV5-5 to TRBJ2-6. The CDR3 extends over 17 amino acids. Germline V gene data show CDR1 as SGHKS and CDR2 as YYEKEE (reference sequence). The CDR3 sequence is CASTSGLWRRGANVLTF.

The CDR3 loop is CASSLGTQLPLHF. The chain is built from TRBV12-3 or TRBV12-4 and TRBJ1-6; TCRdb outputs TRBD1, but without DNA this stays unchecked. The CDR3 is 13 residues long.

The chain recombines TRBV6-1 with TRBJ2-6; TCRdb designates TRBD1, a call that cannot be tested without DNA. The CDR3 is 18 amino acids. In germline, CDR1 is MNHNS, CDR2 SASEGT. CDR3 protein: CASSYEGQTRSGANVLTF.